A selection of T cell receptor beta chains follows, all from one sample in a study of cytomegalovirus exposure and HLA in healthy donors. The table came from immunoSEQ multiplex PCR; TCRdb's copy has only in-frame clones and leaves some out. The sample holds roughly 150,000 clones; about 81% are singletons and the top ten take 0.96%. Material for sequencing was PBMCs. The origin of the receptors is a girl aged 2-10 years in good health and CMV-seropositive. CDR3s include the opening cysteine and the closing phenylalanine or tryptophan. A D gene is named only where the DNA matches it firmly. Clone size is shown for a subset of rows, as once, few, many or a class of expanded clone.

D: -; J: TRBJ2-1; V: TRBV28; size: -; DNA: TGTGCCAGCAGTTTAGGTTCGGCGGGTAGCTCCTACAATGAGCAGTTCTTC; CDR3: CASSLGSAGSSYNEQFF
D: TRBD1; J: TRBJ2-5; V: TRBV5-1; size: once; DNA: TGCGCCAGCAGCTGGGGGACAGGAGTCCAAGAGACCCAGTACTTC; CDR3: CASSWGTGVQETQYF
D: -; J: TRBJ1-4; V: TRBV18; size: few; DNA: TGTGCCAGCTCACCGCGCGGGAAACAGTCAACTAATGAAAAACTGTTTTTT; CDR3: CASSPRGKQSTNEKLFF
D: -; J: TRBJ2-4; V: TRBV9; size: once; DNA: TGTGCCAGCAGCCTAGCCCGGGGTAGGGGGGGACGGGCCAAAAACATTCAGTACTTC; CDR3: CASSLARGRGGRAKNIQYF
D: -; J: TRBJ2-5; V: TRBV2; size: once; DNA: TGTGCCAGCAGATCCGAGAAGACCCAGTACTTC; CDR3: CASRSEKTQYF
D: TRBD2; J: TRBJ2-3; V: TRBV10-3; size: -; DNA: TGTGCCATCAGTGAGTCGACCGGGAGGGATGCAGATACGCAGTATTTT; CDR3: CAISESTGRDADTQYF
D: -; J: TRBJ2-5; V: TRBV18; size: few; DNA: TGTGCCAGCTCACCTGAGCTCCAAGAGACCCAGTACTTC; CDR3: CASSPELQETQYF
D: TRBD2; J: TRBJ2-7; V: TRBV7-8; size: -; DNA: TGTGCCAGCAGCTTAGGTGGGACTAGAACCTACGAGCAGTACTTC; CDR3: CASSLGGTRTYEQYF
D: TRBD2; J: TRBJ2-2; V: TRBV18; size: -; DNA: TGTGCCAGCTCGCCGGGACTAGCGGGCACCGGGGAGCTGTTTTTT; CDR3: CASSPGLAGTGELFF
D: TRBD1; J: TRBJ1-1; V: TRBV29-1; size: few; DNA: TGCAGCGTTGAATATGACAGGGCAACTGAAGCTTTCTTT; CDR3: CSVEYDRATEAFF
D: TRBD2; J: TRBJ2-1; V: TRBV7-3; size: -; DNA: TGTGCCAGCAGCCGATTCAGACTAGCGGGAGAGGGTGAGCAGTTCTTC; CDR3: CASSRFRLAGEGEQFF